This note documents a single T cell receptor (beta chain) sequence. A clone one base away is much larger, so this may be a read error. This entry is derived from a study of molecular identifiers for immune sequencing clone quantification. Background on the study: In the replicates, RNA derived from approximately 20,000 or 100,000 naive CD8 cells was divided into five parts, and four were sequenced.

Making the bulk TCR libraries relied on previously described methods and listed TCR primers. TCRdb ran MiXCR on the PCR reads and lists one entry per CDR3 protein. The sample gives some 590,000 distinct CDR3 sequences, about 25% of which show up once; roughly 0.83% is in the top ten. Germline values: CDR1 SEHNR, CDR2 FQNEAQ (reference sequence). This CDR3 contains 18 residues. V was cut by 4 bases and J by 0 bases, with 16 bases left in between. The source of this sequence is a human donor in good health. Some libraries in this study had Jurkat cell RNA spiked in. The chain is built from TRBV7-9 and TRBJ2-6, with D maybe TRBD1 (6 bases). The sequenced sample was naive CD8+ T cells from blood, with Jurkat cell RNA spiked in. Sample subset: FACS-sorted CD8+CD4-CCR7+CD45RA+ naive T cells. CDR3 sequence (DNA): TGTGCCAGCAGCTCCCCCCGACAGGAAAGCTCTGGGGCCAACGTCCTGACTTTC. It encodes CASSSPRQESSGANVLTF.